Listed below are T cell receptor beta chains from one sample, sequenced in a study of blood T cell repertoires in COVID-19. The method was immunoSEQ multiplex PCR; TCRdb's version includes in-frame clones alone and lacks a portion of them. The table records fewer than 250,000 clones, approximately 90% of them present only once. Sequencing was performed on peripheral blood. The receptors here all came from a man between 65 and 80 years old with acute or convalescent COVID-19. The CDR3 runs from the conserved cysteine through the conserved F or W. The D gene is left open where the match is weak. The size field is filled for only some rows; it gives once, few, many or a size class.

-	TRBV5-1	-	TRBJ2-2	CASSLTVTNTGELFF	TGCGCCAGCAGCTTGACAGTTACGAACACCGGGGAGCTGTTTTTT
-	TRBV6-5	TRBD2	TRBJ2-1	CASSPSGISYNEQFF	TGTGCCAGCAGTCCGAGCGGGATATCCTACAATGAGCAGTTCTTC
-	TRBV2	-	TRBJ1-1	CASSDRTPVGDTEAFF	TGTGCCAGCAGTGATCGCACACCTGTCGGGGACACTGAAGCTTTCTTT
-	TRBV29-1	-	TRBJ2-2	CSVTSSSTGELFF	TGCAGCGTTACGAGTTCGAGTACCGGGGAGCTGTTTTTT
once	TRBV29-1	TRBD1	TRBJ2-5	CSAGQAYQETQYF	TGCAGCGCTGGACAGGCGTACCAAGAGACCCAGTACTTC
-	TRBV28	TRBD1	TRBJ2-1	CASSRDRVSNEQFF	TGTGCCAGCAGTAGGGACAGGGTAAGCAATGAGCAGTTCTTC
-	TRBV2	-	TRBJ2-4	CASSQGRENIQYF	TGTGCCAGCAGCCAGGGGAGAGAAAACATTCAGTACTTC
-	TRBV5-6	-	TRBJ2-5	CASSPGRSGFQETQYF	TGTGCCAGCAGCCCCGGGCGTAGCGGTTTCCAAGAGACCCAGTACTTC
-	TRBV14	-	TRBJ2-4	CASSRRTGPLAKNIQYF	TGTGCCAGCAGCCGAAGAACAGGGCCTCTAGCCAAAAACATTCAGTACTTC
-	TRBV24-1	TRBD1	TRBJ1-2	CATSDSPGWTGREGYTF	TGTGCCACCAGTGATTCCCCCGGCTGGACAGGGAGGGAAGGCTACACCTTC
-	TRBV11-2	-	TRBJ2-7	CASSPSYEQYF	TGTGCCAGCAGCCCTTCCTACGAGCAGTACTTC
-	TRBV5-3	-	TRBJ2-6	CARRPTRSSGANVLTF	TGTGCCAGAAGACCCACAAGAAGCTCTGGGGCCAACGTCCTGACTTTC
-	TRBV19	TRBD2	TRBJ2-1	CASSIRSLAGIGNEQFF	TGTGCCAGTAGTATTAGGTCTCTAGCGGGAATTGGAAATGAGCAGTTCTTC
-	TRBV12-5	-	TRBJ2-1	CASGLVPGLGTSYNEQFF	TGTGCTAGTGGTTTGGTACCGGGACTCGGGACCTCCTACAATGAGCAGTTCTTC
few	TRBV3-1/TRBV3-2	-	TRBJ2-6	CASSPQGTGANVLTF	TGTGCCAGCAGCCCACAGGGAACAGGGGCCAACGTCCTGACTTTC
-	TRBV29-1	-	TRBJ2-7	CSVYGSYEQYF	TGCAGCGTTTACGGCTCCTACGAGCAGTACTTC
-	TRBV3-1/TRBV3-2	TRBD2	TRBJ2-3	CASRPTSGKTDTQYF	TGTGCCAGCAGGCCTACTAGCGGGAAAACAGATACGCAGTATTTT